The rows below give T cell receptor beta chains drawn from one sample of a study of a mutant IDH1 vaccine in newly diagnosed glioma. These TCRs' antigens remain unknown. The table came from immunoSEQ multiplex PCR; TCRdb's copy has only in-frame clones and leaves some out. The table has under 150,000 clones, roughly 90% seen once; the top ten hold 0.6% to 0.75%. The sequences come from PBMCs, collected from a glioma patient whose treatment included an IDH1 peptide vaccine. Receptors originate from a woman aged 45-59 years with glioma. The CDR3 runs from the conserved cysteine through the conserved F or W. A D gene is named only where the DNA matches it firmly. Size values are once, few and many counts, or a class for expanded clones, and some rows have none.

>TRBD1|TRBV9|NA|TRBJ2-1
TGTGCCAGCAGCGTAGCTGACAGGGACAATGAGCAGTTCTTC
CASSVADRDNEQFF
>NA|TRBV23-1|NA|TRBJ2-7
TGCGCCAGCAGTCAAAGGGGGATGTTAGGATCTCCATACGAGCAGTACTTC
CASSQRGMLGSPYEQYF
>TRBD2|TRBV14|NA|TRBJ2-2
TGTGCCAGCAGGAACGGACTAGCGGAGAACACCGGGGAGCTGTTTTTT
CASRNGLAENTGELFF
>TRBD1|TRBV18|NA|TRBJ1-4
TGTGCCAGCTCACCCCCCGGGGACAGTGAAAAACTGTTTTTT
CASSPPGDSEKLFF
>TRBD2|TRBV10-3|NA|TRBJ2-7
TGTGCCATCAGGGTGGCGGGAGATCGGTCCTACGAGCAGTACTTC
CAIRVAGDRSYEQYF
>TRBD1|TRBV28|NA|TRBJ1-1
TGTGCCAGCAGTCCGATAGGGGGCGAAACTGAAGCTTTCTTT
CASSPIGGETEAFF
>NA|TRBV19|NA|TRBJ2-7
TGTGCCAGTAGTATCAGGCAGTACTACGAGCAGTACTTC
CASSIRQYYEQYF
>NA|TRBV11-1|few|TRBJ1-1
TGTGCCAGCACCCCCGTGGGCACTGAAGCTTTCTTT
CASTPVGTEAFF
>NA|TRBV28|NA|TRBJ1-1
TGTGCCAGCAGTTTCGGGGGGCCTGACACTGAAGCTTTCTTT
CASSFGGPDTEAFF
>NA|TRBV4-1|NA|TRBJ2-7
TGCGCCAGCAGCCCAGGCCAGGGCCCCCGCTACGAGCAGTACTTC
CASSPGQGPRYEQYF
>TRBD1|TRBV29-1|NA|TRBJ1-5
TGCAGCGTCGGACAGGGGTATCAGCCCCAGCATTTT
CSVGQGYQPQHF
>NA|TRBV28|NA|TRBJ1-1
TGTGCCAGTTACGAGTTTGGCACTGAAGCTTTCTTT
CASYEFGTEAFF
>NA|TRBV28|NA|TRBJ1-3
TGTGCCAGCAGCGCCAGGGGATTGAGGACAAGCTCTGGAAACACCATATATTTT
CASSARGLRTSSGNTIYF
>NA|TRBV14|few|TRBJ1-1
TGTGCCAGCAGCCCTACTGACAGGGAAGCTTTCTTT
CASSPTDREAFF
>NA|TRBV28|NA|TRBJ2-7
TGTGCCAGCAGTCAAACCTACGAGCAGTACTTC
CASSQTYEQYF
>NA|TRBV11-2|NA|TRBJ1-1
TGTGCCAGCAGCAGCGGGAGGGAGAACGGGGCTTTCTTT
CASSSGRENGAFF
>NA|TRBV11-2|NA|TRBJ1-2
TGTGCCAGCAGCTCTTCAGGGGATTCCTACTATGGCTACACCTTC
CASSSSGDSYYGYTF
>NA|TRBV6-5|NA|TRBJ1-5
TGTGCCAGCAGTTACTCGGGCACCTCAGGTCAGCCCCAGCATTTT
CASSYSGTSGQPQHF
>TRBD1|TRBV19|few|TRBJ1-1
TGTGCCAGCAGACAGGGGCCGCGCACTGAAGCTTTCTTT
CASRQGPRTEAFF
>NA|TRBV7-9|NA|TRBJ1-2
TGTGCCAGCAGCTCTGGGAAGATCTATGGCTACACCTTC
CASSSGKIYGYTF
>NA|TRBV19|NA|TRBJ2-2
TGTGCCACTCCCGACAGCGCGAACACCGGGGAGCTGTTTTTT
CATPDSANTGELFF
>NA|TRBV9|NA|TRBJ1-2
TGTGCCAGCAGCGTAGGGGGGCACTATGGCTACACCTTC
CASSVGGHYGYTF
>TRBD2|TRBV4-1|NA|TRBJ2-1
TGCGCCAGCAGCCAAGCCGCTCTAGCGGGAGTCGACAATGAGCAGTTCTTC
CASSQAALAGVDNEQFF
>NA|TRBV19|NA|TRBJ2-6
TGTGCCAGTAGCCTTGGGGGGTCAGGGGCCAACGTCCTGACTTTC
CASSLGGSGANVLTF
>NA|TRBV5-5|NA|TRBJ1-1
TGTGCCAGCAGCTTGGGGATCAGCACTGAAGCTTTCTTT
CASSLGISTEAFF
>NA|TRBV11-2|NA|TRBJ2-7
TGTGCCAGCAGCACCCGGACAGCACGAAGGGAGCAGTACTTC
CASSTRTARREQYF
>NA|TRBV27|few|TRBJ2-7
TGTGCCAGCTCGAGACAGGGAGGAATACTGTCCTACGAGCAGTACTTC
CASSRQGGILSYEQYF
>NA|TRBV9|NA|TRBJ2-3
TGTGCCAGCAGCCCGTCCAGAGGGGGTGGTCATACGCAGTATTTT
CASSPSRGGGHTQYF
>NA|TRBV28|NA|TRBJ1-4
TGTGCCAGCACCCTTAATGAAAAACTGTTTTTT
CASTLNEKLFF
>NA|TRBV5-1|NA|TRBJ2-2
TGCGCCAGCAGCTTTCGAGGGAGCCAGGGCGCGAACACCGGGGAGCTGTTTTTT
CASSFRGSQGANTGELFF
>NA|TRBV15|NA|TRBJ2-3
TGTGCCACCAGCAGAGATGGGGGGGGCGCGAAAGATACGCAGTATTTT
CATSRDGGGAKDTQYF
>NA|TRBV7-9|NA|TRBJ1-2
TGTGCCAGCAGCTCCACGGGACACTATGGCTACACCTTC
CASSSTGHYGYTF
>NA|TRBV28|NA|TRBJ2-6
TGTGCCAGCAGTCGCTCGGTGGAGGGGGCCAACGTCCTGACTTTC
CASSRSVEGANVLTF
>TRBD2|TRBV4-2|NA|TRBJ2-7
TGTGCCAGCAGCCAAGAACTAGCGGTCCCCTACGAGCAGTACTTC
CASSQELAVPYEQYF
>NA|TRBV6-6|NA|TRBJ1-1
TGTGCCAGCTCCCCCGGGGGCACTGAAGCTTTCTTT
CASSPGGTEAFF
>NA|TRBV14|NA|TRBJ2-1
TGTGCCAGCAGCCAAGATTGGCAGGGGCTTAATGAGCAGTTCTTC
CASSQDWQGLNEQFF
>NA|TRBV9|NA|TRBJ1-6
TGTGCCAGCAGCGTAGCTGATTCACCCCTCCACTTT
CASSVADSPLHF